This passage covers 26 T cell receptor beta chains from one sample sequenced in a study of blood T cell repertoires in COVID-19. The method was immunoSEQ multiplex PCR; TCRdb's version includes in-frame clones alone and lacks a portion of them. The sample has roughly 190,000 clones, 82% seen once. Material for sequencing was peripheral blood. Receptors were obtained from an older woman with COVID-19, enrolled during active disease.

The chain carries TRBV6-4 and TRBJ2-1; the match to TRBD1 covers 8 bases. Germline loops: CDR1 MRHNA, CDR2 SNTAGT. The CDR3 sequence is 15 residues long. V trimming: 3 bases; J trimming: 1 base; junction bases outside the gene matches: 2. CDR3 nucleotides: TGTGCCAGCAGTGAGAACAGGGGGTCCTACAATGAGCAGTTCTTC. Its protein is CASSENRGSYNEQFF.

The chain carries TRBV7-9 and TRBJ1-4; 7 bases match TRBD1. The J segment lost 12 bases and the V segment lost 1 base, leaving 2 bases of the junction unmatched. CDR3 length equals 12 residues. Germline V gene lookup returns CDR1 SEHNR and CDR2 FQNEAQ (reference sequence). CDR3 coding DNA: TGTGCCAGCAGCTTAGACAGGGGAGAACTGTTTTTT. Translation gives CASSLDRGELFF.

The V and J genes are TRBV5-6 and TRBJ2-3; no clear D gene. The germline V gene has CDR1 SGHDT and CDR2 YYEEEE. V was trimmed by 0 bases and J by 8 bases, leaving 7 bases between them. CDR3 length: 12 residues. CDR3 sequence: CASSLASGTQYF. CDR3 nucleotide sequence: TGTGCCAGCAGCTTGGCCTCAGGTACGCAGTATTTT. Full variable domain (remainder filled in from reference TRBV5-6 and TRBJ2-3): DAGVTQSPTHLIKTRGQQVTLRCSPKSGHDTVSWYQQALGQGPQFIFQYYEEEERQRGNFPDRFSGHQFPNYSSELNVNALLLGDSALYLCASSLASGTQYFGPGTRLTVL.

This rearrangement joins TRBV6-5 to TRBJ2-2, with 8 bases matching TRBD1. V dropped 10 bases and J dropped 6; count of bases not matched to a gene: 4. The CDR3 has 12 residues. Germline values: CDR1 MNHEY, CDR2 SVGAGI. The CDR3 loop reads CAISDRAGELFF. The CDR3 region has the DNA TGTGCCATTTCGGACAGGGCCGGGGAGCTGTTTTTT.

The rearrangement uses TRBV6-5 and TRBJ1-1; 7 bases fit TRBD1. V was clipped by 4 bases and J by 2 bases; unmatched bases: 4. The CDR3 loop spans 14 amino acids. Germline V gene data show CDR1 as MNHEY and CDR2 as SVGAGI. The CDR3 sequence: CASSSQGVNTEAFF. In nucleotides, the CDR3 is TGTGCCAGCAGTTCCCAGGGGGTAAACACTGAAGCTTTCTTT.

The chain is built from TRBV5-8 and TRBJ1-1, with D possibly being TRBD1 (5 bases). CDR1 and CDR2 (germline): SGHTS, YDEGEE. V was shortened by 4 bases and J by 5 bases, with 15 bases between the two germline ends. CDR3 length: 14 amino acids. The CDR3 protein is CASSVGTGRTEAFF. The CDR3 nucleotides read TGTGCCAGCAGCGTCGGGACTGGTAGGACTGAAGCTTTCTTT.

This rearrangement joins TRBV5-8 to TRBJ2-6; TRBD1 might be the D (6 bases). Germline V lookup: CDR1 SGHTS, CDR2 YDEGEE. The V end was cut by 2 bases, the J end by 0 bases, with 6 bases between. CDR3 size: 15 residues. The CDR3 region has the DNA TGTGCCAGCAGCTTACAGGGCTCTGGGGCCAACGTCCTGACTTTC. This codes for CASSLQGSGANVLTF.

V gene TRBV6-5 combines with J gene TRBJ2-7, with D perhaps matching TRBD1 (6 bases). CDR1 is MNHEY, CDR2 SVGAGI, per germline. The CDR3 has 14 amino acids. V was clipped by 10 bases and J by 0 bases, with 16 bases between them. CDR3 region: CATSTGTISYEQYF. The DNA for the CDR3 is TGTGCCACCTCTACCGGGACAATCTCCTACGAGCAGTACTTC.

J is TRBJ1-2 and V is TRBV7-3; possible D gene TRBD1, 5 bases. This CDR3 spans 14 amino acids. In germline, CDR1 is SGHTA, CDR2 FQGTGA. V was trimmed by 2 bases and J by 7 bases, leaving 14 bases between them. CDR3 in amino acids: CASSLGQGYGGYTF. In DNA form, the CDR3 reads TGTGCCAGCAGCTTAGGTCAGGGTTACGGTGGCTACACCTTC.

The V gene is TRBV3-1 (or the pseudogene TRBV3-2), the J gene TRBJ1-6, with D perhaps TRBD1 (5 bases). CDR1 is LGHDT, CDR2 YNNKEL, per germline (reference sequence). The CDR3 length is 15 residues. Trimming stripped 6 bases from V and 1 base from J, with 10 bases between. In nucleotides, the CDR3 is TGTGCCAGCAGGGGGAGGGGTTCCTATAATTCACCCCTCCACTTT. Translating it yields CASRGRGSYNSPLHF.

The CDR3 region is CASGTVYNSPLHF. CDR3 DNA sequence: TGTGCCAGCGGGACAGTCTATAATTCACCCCTCCACTTT. The chain recombines TRBV25-1 with TRBJ1-6; 7 bases align to TRBD1. J was trimmed by 3 bases and V by 8 bases; bases with no gene match: 1. Germline-derived CDR1 and CDR2 are MGHDK and SYGVNS. The CDR3 is made up of 13 amino acids.

This sequence joins TRBV2 and TRBJ1-6, with a tentative D call TRBD1 (6 bases). The V gene's germline CDR1 is SNHLY and CDR2 FYNNEI. The CDR3 consists of 13 residues. Between the trimmed V and J ends, which lost 7 bases and 7 bases, there was a span of 11 bases. The CDR3 spells CASKRTDNSPLHF. CDR3 DNA sequence: TGTGCCAGCAAGAGGACAGACAATTCACCCCTCCACTTT.

V usage is TRBV27 and J usage is TRBJ1-3, with 7 bases aligning to TRBD1. The junction had 4 bases not matched to a gene; V was cut back by 8 bases and J by 0 bases. Per the germline V gene, CDR1 is MNHEY and CDR2 is SMNVEV (reference sequence). This CDR3 spans 14 amino acids. CDR3 in DNA: TGTGCCAGCTCCCAGGGGGGCTCTGGAAACACCATATATTTT. Amino acid sequence: CASSQGGSGNTIYF.

The J gene is TRBJ1-1, the V gene TRBV6-5; D call uncertain. The CDR3 is 13 amino acids. Between the trimmed V and J ends, which lost 7 bases and 1 base, there was a span of 10 bases. CDR1 and CDR2 from the germline V gene are MNHEY and SVGAGI. The CDR3 region is CASNHRENTEAFF. CDR3 bases: TGTGCCAGCAACCACCGGGAGAACACTGAAGCTTTCTTT.

The CDR3 nucleotides are TGTGCCTGGAGTTTCACAAACGGGGCCGGAACAGGGGCTGTTGGAAACACCATATATTTT. Translation gives CAWSFTNGAGTGAVGNTIYF. This chain links TRBV30 with TRBJ1-3; TRBD1 matches 7 bases. This CDR3 has 20 residues. CDR1 and CDR2 from the germline V gene are GTSNPN and SVGIG (reference sequence). The J segment lost 3 bases and the V segment lost 2 bases, leaving 22 bases of the junction unmatched. The complete variable domain, with remaining parts taken from reference TRBV30 and TRBJ1-3, reads SQTIHQWPATLVQPVGSPLSLECTVEGTSNPNLYWYRQAAGRGLQLLFYSVGIGQISSEVPQNLSASRPQDRQFILSSKKLLLSDSGFYLCAWSFTNGAGTGAVGNTIYFGEGSWLTVV.

This clone was counted between two and nine times. The V call is TRBV4-1, the J call TRBJ1-4, with 7 bases lining up with TRBD1. Germline-derived CDR1 and CDR2 are MGHRA and YSYEKL. The CDR3 length is 15 residues. Unmatched junction bases numbered 6, after V lost 5 bases and J lost 3 bases. In DNA form, the CDR3 reads TGCGCCAGCAGCACTCCAGGGGGTGCTAATGAAAAACTGTTTTTT. Its protein product is CASSTPGGANEKLFF.

DNA of the CDR3: TGCGCCAGCAGCTTGGCTCTAGCGGGGGGGGCAGATACGCAGTATTTT. Translating it yields CASSLALAGGADTQYF. The chain couples TRBV5-1 to TRBJ2-3; 12 nucleotides match TRBD2. The CDR3 length is 16 residues. Germline V lookup: CDR1 SGHRS, CDR2 YFSETQ. Trimming cost V 0 bases and J 4 bases; bases outside gene matches: 3.

V and J are TRBV19 and TRBJ1-5; TRBD1 aligns across 7 bases. The CDR3 contains 13 residues. J gave up 7 bases and V 6 bases, and 6 bases lay outside the gene matches. Germline CDR1 reads LNHDA; CDR2 reads SQIVND (reference sequence). In DNA, the CDR3 is TGTGCCAGTAGGGTGACAGGGAGCCAGCCCCAGCATTTT. It specifies CASRVTGSQPQHF. Combining the CDR3 with reference TRBV19 and TRBJ1-5 gives the whole variable domain DGGITQSPKYLFRKEGQNVTLSCEQNLNHDAMYWYRQDPGQGLRLIYYSQIVNDFQKGDIAEGYSVSREKKESFPLTVTSAQKNPTAFYLCASRVTGSQPQHFGDGTRLSIL.

The rearrangement joins TRBV2 to TRBJ1-2; TRBD1 might be the D (5 bases). The CDR3 consists of 16 residues. The V end was cut by 2 bases, the J end by 6 bases, with 19 bases between. The germline V gene encodes CDR1 SNHLY and CDR2 FYNNEI. CDR3 sequence reads: CASSETPRGGENGYTF. The CDR3 DNA reads as TGTGCCAGCAGTGAAACCCCCCGCGGGGGGGAAAATGGCTACACCTTC.

The genes are TRBV28 and TRBJ1-5; TRBD1 matches at 9 bases. The CDR3 covers 17 residues. The V and J ends lost 6 bases and 4 bases, in that order; junction bases with no gene match: 13. The germline gives CDR1 MDHEN, CDR2 SYDVKM. CDR3 region: CASRSSAHDRGNQPQHF. CDR3 DNA: TGTGCCAGCAGGTCCTCGGCCCATGACAGGGGGAATCAGCCCCAGCATTTT.

V usage is TRBV5-1 and J usage is TRBJ2-3; 9 bases fit TRBD1. The CDR3 sequence is 16 residues long. The V gene's germline CDR1 is SGHRS and CDR2 YFSETQ. V was clipped by 4 bases and J by 7 bases; unmatched bases: 13. CDR3 sequence reads: CASSLGQGINRNTQYF. CDR3 nucleotides: TGCGCCAGCAGCCTCGGACAGGGGATCAATCGAAATACGCAGTATTTT.

The gene calls are TRBV28 and TRBJ2-7; D might be TRBD2 (6 bases). This CDR3 region has 14 residues. Germline loops: CDR1 MDHEN, CDR2 SYDVKM. V shed 5 bases and J shed 3 bases, with 14 bases lying between them. CDR3 in amino acids: CASSQAGSNYEQYF. The CDR3 region has the DNA TGTGCCAGCAGTCAAGCGGGTTCAAACTACGAGCAGTACTTC.

V usage is TRBV2 and J usage is TRBJ1-3; TRBD1 aligns across 9 bases. The V gene end was trimmed by 5 bases and the J gene end by 8 bases; junction bases not matched to a gene: 4. This CDR3 is 13 amino acids long. CDR1 SNHLY and CDR2 FYNNEI come from the germline V gene. For the CDR3, the DNA is TGTGCCAGCAGTAGGGACAGGGAAGACACCATATATTTT. It encodes CASSRDREDTIYF.

V and J are TRBV3-1 (or the pseudogene TRBV3-2) and TRBJ1-3; D is possibly TRBD1 (6 bases). V shed 4 bases and J shed 7 bases, with 17 bases lying between them. Looked up from germline, CDR1 is LGHDT and CDR2 is YNNKEL (reference sequence). The length of the CDR3 is 15 residues. CDR3 loop: CASSLPGQIRNTIYF. For the CDR3, the DNA is TGTGCCAGCAGCCTACCGGGACAAATAAGGAACACCATATATTTT.

V gene TRBV28 combines with J gene TRBJ1-2, with 10 bases fitting TRBD1. The V segment lost 7 bases and the J segment 9 bases; nucleotides outside the gene matches: 20. CDR1 and CDR2 from the germline V gene are MDHEN and SYDVKM. The CDR3 runs 17 residues. The DNA of the CDR3 is TGTGCCAGCAAACCAGCCGGGACAGGGGTTAGATATAATAGCTACACCTTC. This codes for CASKPAGTGVRYNSYTF.

V is TRBV28 and J is TRBJ2-2, with TRBD1 identical over 7 bases. This CDR3 contains 13 residues. Germline CDR1 MDHEN, CDR2 SYDVKM. The V and J ends lost 7 bases and 4 bases, in that order; junction bases with no gene match: 3. The CDR3 region is CASTSGGTGELFF. In DNA form, the CDR3 reads TGTGCCAGCACTTCAGGGGGCACCGGGGAGCTGTTTTTT.